Listed below are T cell receptor beta chains from one sample, sequenced in a study of blood T cell dynamics during melanoma immunotherapy. Sequenced by immunoSEQ multiplex PCR; TCRdb stores in-frame clones only, minus some. The sample has some 11,000 clones, less than 90% seen once. The sample in question was blood, obtained from a patient treated with checkpoint blockade. The receptor set was obtained from a human donor with melanoma. CDR3s leave out the opening cysteine and the closing phenylalanine or tryptophan.

TRBJ2-2 | TRBV7-3 | ASRRDSANTGELF
TRBJ1-2 | TRBV6-6 | ASSFDSPRGYT
TRBJ2-7 | TRBV2 | ASSDGQSLRYEQY
TRBJ2-5 | TRBV11-2 | ASSLWSRSDQY
TRBJ1-3 | TRBV5-5 | ASSPGQEGTIY
TRBJ2-3 | TRBV5-1 | ASSSRDIRTDTQY
TRBJ1-5 | TRBV10-3 | AINSDRGDQPQH
TRBJ1-4 | TRBV18 | ASSFGQGSEKLF
TRBJ1-4 | TRBV28 | ASSDPRHEANEKLF
TRBJ1-5 | TRBV2 | ASRGTVVGNQPQH
TRBJ2-1 | TRBV6-1 | ASSEAKGRNEQF
. | TRBV18 | ASSLLPGQGAHEQY
TRBJ1-4 | TRBV9 | ASSYRAGEKLF
TRBJ2-1 | TRBV28 | ASTRDQAEYNEQF
TRBJ1-5 | TRBV18 | ASSPPQGQYFGGNQPQH
TRBJ1-2 | TRBV19 | ASSIGRYGYT
TRBJ2-1 | TRBV1 | TSSRLREQSYNEQF
TRBJ2-1 | TRBV5-4 | ASSPQLAGTNEQF
TRBJ2-5 | TRBV9 | ASSVGLAETQY
TRBJ2-5 | TRBV9 | ASSVATTSGGSETQY
TRBJ1-3 | TRBV6-1 | ASSEAHSSSGNTIY